This T cell receptor (beta chain) was captured in a study of blood T cell repertoires in COVID-19. The overall study: The United States, Italy and Spain provided the acute and convalescent COVID-19 samples.

Only in-frame clones appear in the TCRdb table, and some are missing; sequencing was by immunoSEQ multiplex PCR. The sample lists roughly 140,000 clones, 75% to 90% occurring once. The CDR3 is 14 amino acids. Germline CDR1 and CDR2: MNHEY and SVGAGI. V was shortened by 6 bases and J by 5 bases, with 17 bases between the two germline ends. The V call is TRBV6-5, the J call TRBJ2-7; D may be TRBD1 (6 bases). Source material: peripheral blood. The sequence came from a man between 65 and 85 years old with acute or convalescent COVID-19. This CDR3 is CASSHTTGIHEQYF. The CDR3 DNA follows: TGTGCCAGCAGCCACACAACAGGGATCCACGAGCAGTACTTC.